These T cell receptor beta chains were read from a single sample in a study of blood T cell repertoires in COVID-19. TCRdb keeps only in-frame clones here, not all; method: immunoSEQ multiplex PCR. Of over 130,000 clones in the sample, about nine tenths are singletons; the top ten hold 2.5% to 3%. The sequenced sample was peripheral blood. The source is a human donor with COVID-19, enrolled during active disease. The donor label of this sample is uncertain. CDR3s include the opening cysteine and the closing phenylalanine or tryptophan. The D gene is left open where the match is weak. Size values are once, few and many counts, or a class for expanded clones, and some rows have none.

V	D	J	size	CDR3	DNA
TRBV11-3	NA	TRBJ1-1	NA	CASSLGAVNTEAFF	TGTGCCAGCAGCTTAGGGGCTGTGAACACTGAAGCTTTCTTT
TRBV12-3/TRBV12-4	NA	TRBJ1-2	once	CASSFTGTYGYTF	TGTGCCAGCAGTTTTACAGGGACCTATGGCTACACCTTC
TRBV6-5	NA	TRBJ2-2	NA	CASSYSREPGELFF	TGTGCCAGCAGTTACTCTCGGGAACCCGGGGAGCTGTTTTTT
TRBV9	NA	TRBJ1-6	NA	CASSVGSSYNSPLHF	TGTGCCAGCAGCGTTGGTAGCTCCTATAATTCACCCCTCCACTTT
TRBV6-5	NA	TRBJ1-2	few	CASSYGGSGGYTF	TGTGCCAGCAGTTACGGGGGGTCTGGGGGCTACACCTTC
TRBV3-1/TRBV3-2	NA	TRBJ1-3	NA	CASSRLSGNTIYF	TGTGCCAGCAGCCGACTCTCTGGAAACACCATATATTTT
TRBV6-5	TRBD2	TRBJ2-3	NA	CASRGLRGADTQYF	TGTGCCAGCAGGGGTTTGCGGGGGGCAGATACGCAGTATTTT
TRBV5-6	NA	TRBJ2-4	many	CASSFGSLTKNIQYF	TGTGCCAGCAGCTTCGGTAGTCTGACCAAAAACATTCAGTACTTC
TRBV7-9	NA	TRBJ2-7	NA	CASSAPGTYEQYF	TGTGCCAGCAGCGCGCCAGGAACATACGAGCAGTACTTC
TRBV5-1	TRBD2	TRBJ2-7	NA	CASSSLAGATYEQYF	TGCGCCAGCAGCTCACTAGCGGGTGCGACCTACGAGCAGTACTTC
TRBV7-9	NA	TRBJ1-4	NA	CASSSVDSWVELFF	TGTGCCAGCAGCTCCGTGGACAGTTGGGTTGAACTGTTTTTT
TRBV7-6	NA	TRBJ1-5	NA	CASSLFGGGGNQPQHF	TGTGCCAGCAGCTTATTTGGGGGCGGTGGCAATCAGCCCCAGCATTTT
TRBV6-1	NA	TRBJ2-7	NA	CASSDSWREFEQYF	TGTGCCAGCAGTGATAGTTGGAGGGAGTTCGAGCAGTACTTC
TRBV12-3/TRBV12-4	NA	TRBJ1-2	NA	CASRGGVIYGYTF	TGTGCCAGCAGGGGGGGGGTGATCTATGGCTACACCTTC
TRBV19	TRBD1	TRBJ1-2	NA	CATHRGGYGYTF	TGTGCCACCCACAGGGGGGGGTATGGCTACACCTTC
TRBV7-2	NA	TRBJ2-1	NA	CASSLAGGAHNEQFF	TGTGCCAGCAGCTTAGCGGGGGGGGCCCACAATGAGCAGTTCTTC
TRBV20-1	NA	TRBJ2-7	NA	CSASWGGYEQYF	TGCAGTGCTAGTTGGGGAGGTTACGAGCAGTACTTC
TRBV30	TRBD2	TRBJ2-5	NA	CAWSGGGPETQYF	TGTGCCTGGAGTGGGGGGGGTCCAGAGACCCAGTACTTC
TRBV2	TRBD1	TRBJ2-1	once	CASSPAGGAYNEQFF	TGTGCCAGCAGTCCAGCAGGGGGCGCTTACAATGAGCAGTTCTTC
TRBV5-6	NA	TRBJ1-1	NA	CASSLGLSTEAFF	TGTGCCAGCAGCTTGGGGCTGTCCACTGAAGCTTTCTTT
TRBV21-1	NA	TRBJ2-3	NA	CASSNSPSRGGPLTDTQYF	TGTGCCAGCAGCAATTCACCCTCCCGGGGGGGCCCCCTTACAGATACGCAGTATTTT
TRBV7-9	TRBD1	TRBJ1-2	NA	CASSLGAGGHYGYTF	TGTGCCAGCAGTCTAGGGGCAGGGGGCCACTATGGCTACACCTTC
TRBV30	TRBD1	TRBJ1-4	NA	CAWSRLQGISEKLFF	TGTGCCTGGAGTCGTTTACAGGGGATTAGTGAAAAACTGTTTTTT
TRBV5-1	TRBD1	TRBJ1-2	NA	CASSPDTGDYGYTF	TGCGCCAGCAGCCCGGATACAGGGGACTATGGCTACACCTTC
TRBV7-9	TRBD1	TRBJ1-2	NA	CASSLEAGGVGDYGYTF	TGTGCCAGCAGCTTAGAGGCAGGGGGCGTAGGAGACTATGGCTACACCTTC
TRBV7-3	NA	TRBJ2-1	NA	CASSLNFAAYNEQFF	TGTGCCAGCAGCTTAAATTTCGCGGCCTACAATGAGCAGTTCTTC
TRBV19	NA	TRBJ2-3	NA	CASSIGGADTQYF	TGTGCCAGTAGTATAGGCGGGGCGGATACGCAGTATTTT
TRBV19	TRBD1	TRBJ2-3	once	CASSLGQGATDTQYF	TGTGCCAGTAGTCTCGGACAGGGGGCTACAGATACGCAGTATTTT
TRBV5-1	TRBD1	TRBJ2-5	NA	CASTQQGPGTQYF	TGCGCCAGCACCCAACAGGGGCCCGGGACCCAGTACTTC
TRBV19	NA	TRBJ2-7	NA	CASSMKREFPYEQYF	TGTGCCAGTAGTATGAAGAGGGAATTTCCCTACGAGCAGTACTTC
TRBV2	NA	TRBJ1-5	NA	CASRGQWQYQPQHF	TGTGCCAGCAGAGGACAGTGGCAATATCAGCCCCAGCATTTT
TRBV7-9	TRBD2	TRBJ2-1	NA	CASSPSGRGVYNEQFF	TGTGCCAGCAGCCCTTCGGGGCGGGGGGTCTACAATGAGCAGTTCTTC
TRBV2	TRBD2	TRBJ2-1	NA	CASRRLAGGPVMIF	TGTGCCAGCAGAAGACTAGCGGGAGGGCCTGTGATGATCTTC
TRBV3-1/TRBV3-2	NA	TRBJ2-3	NA	CASSQDAEASTDTQYF	TGTGCCAGCAGCCAAGATGCAGAGGCTAGCACAGATACGCAGTATTTT
TRBV27	NA	TRBJ1-1	NA	CASSSPVNTEAFF	TGTGCCAGCAGTTCCCCAGTGAACACTGAAGCTTTCTTT
TRBV19	NA	TRBJ1-4	NA	CASSLRKVWTDFNEKLFF	TGTGCCAGTAGTCTCAGGAAGGTCTGGACAGACTTTAATGAAAAACTGTTTTTT
TRBV7-2	NA	TRBJ1-1	NA	CASSLFAEAFF	TGTGCCAGCAGCTTGTTCGCTGAAGCTTTCTTT
TRBV10-3	TRBD2	TRBJ2-7	NA	CAISDSGTSGFYEQYF	TGTGCCATCAGTGATTCCGGGACTAGCGGTTTCTACGAGCAGTACTTC
TRBV3-1/TRBV3-2	TRBD1	TRBJ1-1	NA	CASSQEQGAAFF	TGTGCCAGCAGCCAAGAACAGGGGGCCGCTTTCTTT
TRBV5-5	NA	TRBJ2-5	few	CASSPPPGETQYF	TGTGCCAGCAGCCCCCCTCCGGGAGAGACCCAGTACTTC
TRBV6-6	TRBD1	TRBJ1-5	NA	CASRPWTGVGNQPQHF	TGTGCCAGCAGGCCGTGGACAGGGGTGGGCAATCAGCCCCAGCATTTT
TRBV7-2	TRBD1	TRBJ1-6	NA	CASSGQASPLHF	TGTGCCAGCAGTGGACAGGCTTCACCCCTCCACTTT
TRBV5-1	NA	TRBJ1-1	NA	CASSSQEGGTEAFF	TGCGCCAGCAGCTCCCAAGAGGGAGGAACTGAAGCTTTCTTT
TRBV5-4	TRBD2	TRBJ2-3	NA	CASSLKLAGVADTQYF	TGTGCCAGCAGCTTGAAACTAGCGGGAGTGGCAGATACGCAGTATTTT
TRBV6-2/TRBV6-3	NA	TRBJ2-7	NA	CASSPPRGAPSSYEQYF	TGTGCCAGCAGCCCTCCCCGGGGGGCTCCTAGCTCCTACGAGCAGTACTTC
TRBV5-1	NA	TRBJ1-1	NA	CASSPAVNTEAFF	TGCGCCAGCAGCCCGGCGGTGAACACTGAAGCTTTCTTT
TRBV9	NA	TRBJ1-3	few	CASSAEGSSGNTIYF	TGTGCCAGCAGCGCCGAGGGCAGCTCTGGAAACACCATATATTTT
TRBV3-1/TRBV3-2	NA	TRBJ2-3	NA	CASSARLGETDTQYF	TGTGCCAGCAGCGCCCGACTGGGAGAGACAGATACGCAGTATTTT
TRBV5-4	NA	TRBJ2-7	NA	CASSPRDGEQYF	TGTGCCAGCAGCCCCAGGGATGGCGAGCAGTACTTC
TRBV5-1	TRBD1	TRBJ2-7	once	CASSLGDRSYEQYF	TGCGCCAGCAGCTTGGGGGACAGATCCTACGAGCAGTACTTC
TRBV19	NA	TRBJ2-2	NA	CASSTQANTGELFF	TGTGCCAGTAGCACACAGGCGAACACCGGGGAGCTGTTTTTT
TRBV7-2	TRBD1	TRBJ1-6	NA	CASSLGQGELTSPLHF	TGTGCCAGCAGCTTAGGTCAGGGGGAGCTTACTTCACCCCTCCACTTT
TRBV11-2	TRBD2	TRBJ2-5	NA	CASRSSGQETQYF	TGTGCCAGCAGGTCTAGCGGTCAAGAGACCCAGTACTTC
TRBV6-6	TRBD1	TRBJ1-2	NA	CASSYTRTGNYGYTF	TGTGCCAGCAGTTACACCCGGACAGGGAACTATGGCTACACCTTC
TRBV9	TRBD2	TRBJ2-1	NA	CASSVVSGSYNEQFF	TGTGCCAGCAGCGTAGTTAGCGGGTCCTACAATGAGCAGTTCTTC
TRBV5-1	TRBD2	TRBJ2-3	NA	CASSFISGGQDTQYF	TGCGCCAGCAGCTTCATTAGCGGGGGTCAAGATACGCAGTATTTT